In this sample, the clone carrying this T cell receptor beta chain turned up many times. The sample belongs to a study of glioma-infiltrating T cells. The iRepertoire nested amplicon-rescue multiplex PCR amplified TCR alpha and beta CDR3s from RNA. One entry per CDR3 protein, called by TCRdb with MiXCR from the multiplex PCR reads. The sample contains approximately 110,000 distinct CDR3 sequences, 25% to 30% of which appear only once. V lost 4 bases and J 5 bases, leaving 9 bases between the germline ends. The CDR3 runs 12 residues. The germline V gene encodes CDR1 SQVTM and CDR2 ANQGSEA. The TCR was taken from a human donor with low-grade glioma or glioblastoma, undergoing nonglioma brain surgery, or in good health (not recorded which). Sequenced: glioma tissue, nonneoplastic brain tissue, or PBMCs (not recorded which). The chain employs TRBV29-1 and TRBJ2-1, with D hard to call. The CDR3 nucleotides are TGCAGCGTTGGGGCACCTAACAATGAGCAGTTCTTC. Translating it yields CSVGAPNNEQFF.